This TCR beta chain derives from a study of post-analysis software for immune sequencing data. Study-wide background: Patients with relapsing-remitting, secondary progressive and progressive-relapsing multiple sclerosis courses were all represented.

Overall study results and limits: Under F measure analysis, samples from one preparation batch co-clustered strongly. Relative to controls, patients with multiple sclerosis showed significantly lower normalized Chao1 diversity. The study found TRBV5-6, TRBV5-1 and TRBV20-1 among five TRBV segments more frequent in patients than controls.

This clonotype has just a few counts. Its antigen is still unknown. Unique molecular identifiers had been added to the TCR beta cDNA libraries. When roughly 1 to 10 million T cells were used, they gave 500,000 or so cDNA molecules. TCRdb re-derived calls from the PCR reads in MiXCR, one entry per CDR3 protein. The sample yields roughly 620,000 distinct CDR3 sequences, 40% to 50% seen once. The V gene lost 6 bases and the J gene lost 0 bases, with 12 bases spanning the gap. CDR3 length: 14 residues. CDR1 and CDR2 from the germline V gene are LNHDA and SQIVND (reference sequence). The receptor was derived from a girl under 18 with multiple sclerosis. This sequence joins TRBV19 and TRBJ2-7, with D possibly being TRBD1 (7 bases). The sample comprised blood. CDR3 residues: CASSRQGLSYEQYF. The CDR3 coding sequence is TGTGCCAGTAGCCGACAGGGACTCTCCTACGAGCAGTACTTC.